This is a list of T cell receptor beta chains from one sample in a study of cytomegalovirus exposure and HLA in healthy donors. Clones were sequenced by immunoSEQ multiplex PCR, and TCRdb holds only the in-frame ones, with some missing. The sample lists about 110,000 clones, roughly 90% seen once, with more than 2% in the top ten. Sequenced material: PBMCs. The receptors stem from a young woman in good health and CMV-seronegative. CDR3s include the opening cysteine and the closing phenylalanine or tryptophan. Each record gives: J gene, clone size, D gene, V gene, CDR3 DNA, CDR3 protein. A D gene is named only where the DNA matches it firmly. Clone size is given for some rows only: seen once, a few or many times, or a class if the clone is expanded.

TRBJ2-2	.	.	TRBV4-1	TGCGCCAGCAGCCCCCAACAGAACACCGGGGAGCTGTTTTTT	CASSPQQNTGELFF
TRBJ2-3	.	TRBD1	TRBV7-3	TGTGCCAGCAGCCTAGACAGGGCTAGCACAGATACGCAGTATTTT	CASSLDRASTDTQYF
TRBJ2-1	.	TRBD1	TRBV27	TGTGCCAGCAGTCCAGCCTCCATTGACAGGGTCGATGAGCAGTTCTTC	CASSPASIDRVDEQFF
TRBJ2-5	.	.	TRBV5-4	TGTGCCAGCAGCTTCGGCGGGAAGGAGCAAGAGACCCAGTACTTC	CASSFGGKEQETQYF
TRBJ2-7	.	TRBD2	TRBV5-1	TGCGCCAGCAGCTTTGGCAGCGGGAACTACGAGCAGTACTTC	CASSFGSGNYEQYF
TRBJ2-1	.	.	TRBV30	TGTGCCTGGAGTTCTCCTTCCCTAAAGAGCTCCTACAATGAGCAGTTCTTC	CAWSSPSLKSSYNEQFF
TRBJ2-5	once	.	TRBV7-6	TGTGCCAGCAGCTACGAGATCGGACAGCAAGAGACCCAGTACTTC	CASSYEIGQQETQYF
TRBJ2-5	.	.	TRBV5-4	TGTGCCAGCAGCTTGGACAGGAACGGGTGGGAGACCCAGTACTTC	CASSLDRNGWETQYF
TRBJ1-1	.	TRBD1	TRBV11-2	TGTGCCAGCAGCTTAGAGATCTCCGGGACAGGGGATGGTTTAGCTTTCTTT	CASSLEISGTGDGLAFF
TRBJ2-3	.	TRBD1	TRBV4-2	TGTGCCAGCAGCCCGGGACAGGGCGAAGATACGCAGTATTTT	CASSPGQGEDTQYF
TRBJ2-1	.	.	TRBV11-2	TGTGCCAGCAGCTTACGGTCCGGGAACAATGAGCAGTTCTTC	CASSLRSGNNEQFF
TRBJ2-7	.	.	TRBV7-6	TGTGCCAGCAGCCAAAGCCCCTCCTACGAGCAGTACTTC	CASSQSPSYEQYF